At least ten counts were recorded for the clone carrying this T cell receptor (beta chain). The V end lost 7 bases, the J end lost 13 bases, and 14 bases lay between the germline ends. The CDR3 spans 11 residues. The data belong to a study of HIV-infected patients and healthy controls. About 480 ng RNA was reverse transcribed with alpha and beta constant-region primers. Alpha and beta chain libraries were made separately by chain-specific third strand synthesis with multiplexing indices. TCRdb re-called the 5' RACE reads with MiXCR, one entry per CDR3 protein. The sample records under 20,000 distinct CDR3 sequences, 10% being singletons. No cell fractionation was done, so the repertoire covers all unsorted peripheral blood T cells.

Sequencing was performed on blood. The V and J genes are TRBV12-3 or TRBV12-4 and TRBJ2-4; D is perhaps TRBD2 (6 bases). The receptor comes from an adult in good health. CDR3 DNA: TGTGCCAGCACCGCCGGGGGACCGCAGTACTTC. Translated, it gives CASTAGGPQYF.